A selection of T cell receptor beta chains follows, all from one sample in a study of T cells in tuberculosis. Method: immunoSEQ multiplex PCR; TCRdb's copy keeps in-frame clones and lacks some. The table shows roughly 61,000 clones, with roughly 90% occurring only once. The specimen sequenced was CD1b-GMM tetramer-negative cells sorted from PBMCs. The receptors here all came from an adult woman with latent tuberculosis. Each CDR3 is given with its conserved first and last residue. The D gene is left open where the match is weak. Not all rows give a size; the values are once, few, many and, for expanded clones, a class.

j_gene: TRBJ1-2; v_gene: TRBV28; d_gene: TRBD1; abundance: -; CDR3nt: TGTGCCAGCAGTTTATGGGGGACAGGGGAAGGCTACACCTTC; CDR3aa: CASSLWGTGEGYTF
j_gene: TRBJ1-1; v_gene: TRBV4-1; d_gene: -; abundance: -; CDR3nt: TGCGCCAGCAGCCAAGATCCCTTAGGGGGATCCACTGAAGCTTTCTTT; CDR3aa: CASSQDPLGGSTEAFF
j_gene: TRBJ1-1; v_gene: TRBV18; d_gene: -; abundance: -; CDR3nt: TGTGCCAGCTCACCAATAAGAGAGGGCACTGAAGCTTTCTTT; CDR3aa: CASSPIREGTEAFF
j_gene: TRBJ1-2; v_gene: TRBV6-1; d_gene: -; abundance: -; CDR3nt: TGTGCCAGCAGTGATCCCCCAGGTGGGAACTATGGCTACACCTTC; CDR3aa: CASSDPPGGNYGYTF
j_gene: TRBJ2-3; v_gene: TRBV9; d_gene: -; abundance: -; CDR3nt: TGTGCCAGCAGCCGAACATTTTTTGCAGATACGCAGTATTTT; CDR3aa: CASSRTFFADTQYF
j_gene: TRBJ2-1; v_gene: TRBV27; d_gene: TRBD1; abundance: -; CDR3nt: TGTGCCAGCAGTTTGGGCGACAGGGAACAGTTCTTC; CDR3aa: CASSLGDREQFF
j_gene: TRBJ2-7; v_gene: TRBV19; d_gene: -; abundance: -; CDR3nt: TGTGCCAGTAGTATAGCGCAGGGCGCCTTCTACGAGCAGTACTTC; CDR3aa: CASSIAQGAFYEQYF
j_gene: TRBJ1-2; v_gene: TRBV7-9; d_gene: TRBD1; abundance: -; CDR3nt: TGTGCCAGCAGCTTAGATACCCCTGACAGGGGTGGAGGCTACACCTTC; CDR3aa: CASSLDTPDRGGGYTF
j_gene: TRBJ1-5; v_gene: TRBV7-2; d_gene: TRBD1; abundance: -; CDR3nt: TGTGCCAGCAGCTTAGCGGGAGGACAGGTCAGCAATCAGCCCCAGCATTTT; CDR3aa: CASSLAGGQVSNQPQHF
j_gene: TRBJ1-5; v_gene: TRBV6-5; d_gene: -; abundance: -; CDR3nt: TGTGCCAGCAGTGACAGAGTTAGCAATCAGCCCCAGCATTTT; CDR3aa: CASSDRVSNQPQHF
j_gene: TRBJ2-7; v_gene: TRBV18; d_gene: TRBD2; abundance: -; CDR3nt: TGTGCCAGCTCACCACTAGCGGGGGGCTCCATCTACGAGCAGTACTTC; CDR3aa: CASSPLAGGSIYEQYF
j_gene: TRBJ2-1; v_gene: TRBV7-2; d_gene: TRBD2; abundance: -; CDR3nt: TGTGCCAGCAGCTTAGCTCGAGCGGGAGAATGGGGTGAGCAGTTCTTC; CDR3aa: CASSLARAGEWGEQFF
j_gene: TRBJ2-7; v_gene: TRBV5-6; d_gene: -; abundance: -; CDR3nt: TGTGCCAGCAGCTTAAGTTCAGGCTACGAGCAGTACTTC; CDR3aa: CASSLSSGYEQYF
j_gene: TRBJ1-1; v_gene: TRBV9; d_gene: -; abundance: -; CDR3nt: TGTGCCAGCAGCGTTAACAGTTACACTGAAGCTTTCTTT; CDR3aa: CASSVNSYTEAFF
j_gene: TRBJ2-4; v_gene: TRBV6-5; d_gene: -; abundance: -; CDR3nt: TGTGCCAGCCGGCCTTCAGAACTAGTAAAAAACATTCAGTACTTC; CDR3aa: CASRPSELVKNIQYF
j_gene: TRBJ1-1; v_gene: TRBV13; d_gene: -; abundance: -; CDR3nt: TGTGCCAGCAGCTTAGCTCTAGGATCCACTGAAGCTTTCTTT; CDR3aa: CASSLALGSTEAFF
j_gene: TRBJ1-1; v_gene: TRBV19; d_gene: TRBD1; abundance: -; CDR3nt: TGTGCCAGTAGTAGGGACAGGGGGCGTACTGAAGCTTTCTTT; CDR3aa: CASSRDRGRTEAFF
j_gene: TRBJ1-1; v_gene: TRBV11-1; d_gene: -; abundance: medium-sized; CDR3nt: TGTGCCAGCAGCTTTTCGGAAGGAGGTGCGGCTTTCTTT; CDR3aa: CASSFSEGGAAFF
j_gene: TRBJ1-2; v_gene: TRBV6-1; d_gene: TRBD1; abundance: -; CDR3nt: TGTGCCAGCGCCCGGGACAGGGGAACCTATGGCTACACCTTC; CDR3aa: CASARDRGTYGYTF
j_gene: TRBJ2-1; v_gene: TRBV30; d_gene: TRBD2; abundance: -; CDR3nt: TGTGCCTGGAGTAGACCGGGACTACGCTACAATGAGCAGTTCTTC; CDR3aa: CAWSRPGLRYNEQFF
j_gene: TRBJ1-6; v_gene: TRBV30; d_gene: TRBD1; abundance: -; CDR3nt: TGTGCCTGGAGTGTACAGGGGATTAATTCACCCCTCCACTTT; CDR3aa: CAWSVQGINSPLHF
j_gene: TRBJ1-1; v_gene: TRBV5-4; d_gene: TRBD1; abundance: -; CDR3nt: TGTGCCAGCGCCGTGCGAAGGACAGGGGGAATCAAGACTGAAGCTTTCTTT; CDR3aa: CASAVRRTGGIKTEAFF
j_gene: TRBJ2-2; v_gene: TRBV7-9; d_gene: TRBD1; abundance: -; CDR3nt: TGTGCCAGCAGTTTACAGGGGCGGACCGGGGAGCTGTTTTTT; CDR3aa: CASSLQGRTGELFF
j_gene: TRBJ2-3; v_gene: TRBV4-3; d_gene: TRBD2; abundance: -; CDR3nt: TGCGCCAGCAGTGTTCTAGCGGGGGGTGTGGCAGATACGCAGTATTTT; CDR3aa: CASSVLAGGVADTQYF
j_gene: TRBJ1-2; v_gene: TRBV5-6; d_gene: TRBD1; abundance: -; CDR3nt: TGTGCCAGCAGCGCGGACAGGGGAAGAATGGATGGCTACACCTTC; CDR3aa: CASSADRGRMDGYTF
j_gene: TRBJ2-1; v_gene: TRBV9; d_gene: -; abundance: -; CDR3nt: TGTGCCAGCAGCGTCAGCAGGGCTCCCAACAGTGAGCAGTTCTTC; CDR3aa: CASSVSRAPNSEQFF
j_gene: TRBJ2-7; v_gene: TRBV5-1; d_gene: TRBD1; abundance: -; CDR3nt: TGCGCCAGCGGTACAGGGGAACCCTACGAGCAGTACTTC; CDR3aa: CASGTGEPYEQYF
j_gene: TRBJ2-7; v_gene: TRBV4-3; d_gene: TRBD2; abundance: -; CDR3nt: TGCGCCAGCAGCCAAGGGGCTAGCGGAATCTACGAGCAGTACTTC; CDR3aa: CASSQGASGIYEQYF
j_gene: TRBJ2-1; v_gene: TRBV19; d_gene: -; abundance: -; CDR3nt: TGTGCCAGTAGCAACCGACTACCCCCCGGCAATGAGCAGTTCTTC; CDR3aa: CASSNRLPPGNEQFF
j_gene: TRBJ2-3; v_gene: TRBV7-9; d_gene: TRBD1; abundance: -; CDR3nt: TGTGCCAGCAGCTTAGCGCTAGGGGGCGGCGAAGATACGCAGTATTTT; CDR3aa: CASSLALGGGEDTQYF
j_gene: TRBJ1-1; v_gene: TRBV5-8; d_gene: -; abundance: -; CDR3nt: TGTGCCAGCAGCTTGGGTGGGACAATGAACACTGAAGCTTTCTTT; CDR3aa: CASSLGGTMNTEAFF
j_gene: TRBJ2-7; v_gene: TRBV27; d_gene: TRBD1; abundance: -; CDR3nt: TGTGCCAGCAGTTTAGGACAGGGGGCTACCTACGAGCAGTACTTC; CDR3aa: CASSLGQGATYEQYF
j_gene: TRBJ2-7; v_gene: TRBV7-2; d_gene: TRBD2; abundance: -; CDR3nt: TGTGCCAGCAGCTGGACTAGCGGGAGGGTTTCCGAGCAGTACTTC; CDR3aa: CASSWTSGRVSEQYF
j_gene: TRBJ1-1; v_gene: TRBV5-4; d_gene: TRBD1; abundance: -; CDR3nt: TGTGCCAGCAGCGGAGGGACAGTGGAGGCACTTAACACTGAAGCTTTCTTT; CDR3aa: CASSGGTVEALNTEAFF
j_gene: TRBJ1-1; v_gene: TRBV28; d_gene: -; abundance: -; CDR3nt: TGTGCCAGCAGTTTCGGGTATGAAGCTTTCTTT; CDR3aa: CASSFGYEAFF
j_gene: TRBJ2-7; v_gene: TRBV7-2; d_gene: -; abundance: -; CDR3nt: TGTGCCAGCAGCTACCCAGGGGACTCCTACGAGCAGTACTTC; CDR3aa: CASSYPGDSYEQYF